Below, 21 T cell receptor beta chains from the same sample are listed, as sequenced in a study of cytomegalovirus exposure and HLA in healthy donors (dated by TCRdb to the late 2010s). Libraries came from the immunoSEQ multiplex PCR assay. A mixture of 60 forward primers for TCR Vbeta segments and 13 reverse primers for TCR Jbeta segments was used in the multiplex PCR. The table was pulled from immuneACCESS by TCRdb, which kept in-frame rearrangements only. Such tables lose some clones; where checked, under half of the loss comes from unresolved V genes, and the rest has no known cause. For this sample the table gives about 120,000 clones, of which 70% to 85% were detected only once. The top ten hold about 6% of the sample. Source material: PBMCs. The receptors originated from a man aged 18 to 35 in good health and CMV-seropositive.

The chain combines TRBV4-1 with TRBJ2-5, with unresolved D. The DNA end is more similar to TRBJ2-7, so the J call may be wrong. Germline CDR1 reads MGHRA; CDR2 reads YSYEKL. The CDR3 sequence is 14 residues long. This CDR3 reads CASSQLSSSYEQYF. The CDR3, as DNA: TGCGCCAGCAGCCAATTGAGTTCCTCCTACGAGCAGTACTTC.

The genes are TRBV9 and TRBJ1-1; tentatively, D is TRBD1 (5 bases). CDR3 length: 15 amino acids. V was cut by 1 base and J by 4 bases, with 14 bases left in between. The germline CDR1 and CDR2 sequences are SGDLS and YYNGEE. The CDR3 bases are TGTGCCAGCAGCGTATCTGACAGATATGGCACTGAAGCTTTCTTT. This codes for CASSVSDRYGTEAFF.

The count of this clone is one. This chain links TRBV7-9 with TRBJ2-1; 8 bases are a match to TRBD2. Trimming cost V 2 bases and J 3 bases; bases outside gene matches: 9. From germline, CDR1 is SEHNR and CDR2 FQNEAQ (reference sequence). The CDR3 totals 17 residues. The CDR3 sequence: CASSLIGREGLYNEQFF. As DNA, the CDR3 is TGTGCCAGCAGCTTAATAGGCCGGGAGGGGCTCTACAATGAGCAGTTCTTC.

This chain connects TRBV5-1 to TRBJ1-4; 7 bases match TRBD1. Germline V gene data show CDR1 as SGHRS and CDR2 as YFSETQ. The CDR3 consists of 15 residues. J gave up 5 bases and V 4 bases, and 8 bases lay outside the gene matches. CDR3 coding DNA: TGCGCCAGCAGCCGCTCGGGACAGCCCAATGAAAAACTGTTTTTT. Protein product: CASSRSGQPNEKLFF.

V usage is TRBV2 and J usage is TRBJ2-3; a possible D gene is TRBD1 (5 bases). V was shortened by 5 bases and J by 3 bases, with 15 bases between the two germline ends. In germline, CDR1 is SNHLY, CDR2 FYNNEI. The CDR3 runs 15 residues. The CDR3 region is CASSSPQGRTDTQYF. The CDR3 DNA is TGTGCCAGCAGTAGCCCGCAGGGAAGAACAGATACGCAGTATTTT.

The V and J genes are TRBV7-6 and TRBJ1-1; D may be TRBD1 (5 bases). This CDR3 spans 14 amino acids. The V gene's germline CDR1 is SGHVS and CDR2 FNYEAQ. Trimming removed 1 base from V and 4 bases from J, with 10 bases in between. CDR3 amino acids: CASSLDPGVTEAFF. The CDR3 DNA reads as TGTGCCAGCAGCTTAGATCCGGGGGTCACTGAAGCTTTCTTT.

The chain employs TRBV28 and TRBJ1-2, with 7 nucleotides matching TRBD1. The J segment lost 4 bases and the V segment lost 6 bases, leaving 14 bases of the junction unmatched. This CDR3 spans 16 amino acids. Germline CDR1 is MDHEN and CDR2 is SYDVKM. Here the CDR3 reads CASSRSHDRARYGYTF. In DNA, the CDR3 is TGTGCCAGCAGCCGTTCCCACGACAGGGCACGCTATGGCTACACCTTC.

This CDR3 is CASRQGNTEAFF. The CDR3 DNA reads as TGTGCCAGCCGACAGGGGAACACTGAAGCTTTCTTT. The chain couples TRBV6-5 to TRBJ1-1; 7 bases agree with TRBD1. The germline CDR1 and CDR2 sequences are MNHEY and SVGAGI. This CDR3 region has 12 residues. J was trimmed by 1 base and V by 8 bases; bases with no gene match: 1.

The chain carries TRBV15 and TRBJ1-4; TRBD1 matches at 9 bases. Germline V gives CDR1 LNHNV, CDR2 YYDKDF (reference sequence). V lost 1 base, J lost 8 bases, and 5 bases stayed unmatched. This CDR3 region has 15 residues. The CDR3 DNA follows: TGTGCCACCAGCAGAGCCGGGACAGGGCGGGAAAAACTGTTTTTT. Its protein is CATSRAGTGREKLFF.

This chain links TRBV2 with TRBJ1-3; TRBD1 is a possible D gene (6 bases). The CDR3 contains 16 residues. CDR1 and CDR2 (germline): SNHLY, FYNNEI. Trimming pared 9 bases from V and 1 base from J, leaving 19 bases between. The CDR3 DNA follows: TGTGCCAGGACCTCACGAGGGGGACCATCTGGAAACACCATATATTTT. It specifies CARTSRGGPSGNTIYF. Full variable domain (rest looked up from reference TRBV2 and TRBJ1-3): EPEVTQTPSHQVTQMGQEVILRCVPISNHLYFYWYRQILGQKVEFLVSFYNNEISEKSEIFDDQFSVERPDGSNFTLKIRSTKLEDSAMYFCARTSRGGPSGNTIYFGEGSWLTVV.

The CDR3 region has the DNA TGCGCCAGCAGCTTAGGACTGAACTATGGCTACACCTTC. Its protein product is CASSLGLNYGYTF. V usage is TRBV5-1 and J usage is TRBJ1-2; D remains ambiguous. Germline CDR1 reads SGHRS; CDR2 reads YFSETQ. V dropped 2 bases and J dropped 2 bases, with 7 bases sitting between them. This CDR3 has 13 amino acids.

Only one count was recorded for this clone. The chain recombines TRBV11-2 with TRBJ1-5; D is uncertain. The CDR3 length is 15 residues. Trimming left V 5 bases short and J 0 bases short, with 11 bases between. The germline V gene encodes CDR1 SGHAT and CDR2 FQNNGV. The CDR3 region is CASSPGGPSNQPQHF. The CDR3 coding sequence is TGTGCCAGCAGCCCCGGAGGTCCTAGCAATCAGCCCCAGCATTTT.

The genes are TRBV19 and TRBJ2-6; no clear D. CDR1 and CDR2 (germline): LNHDA, SQIVND (reference sequence). Trimming took off 3 bases at V and 4 bases at J, with 16 bases between the two ends. The CDR3 consists of 17 residues. DNA for the CDR3: TGTGCCAGTAGTATCCCAAGAACACGTCCCGGGGCCAACGTCCTGACTTTC. This gives the protein CASSIPRTRPGANVLTF.

The V gene is TRBV9, the J gene TRBJ1-6, with 8 bases identical to TRBD1. Germline V gene data show CDR1 as SGDLS and CDR2 as YYNGEE. The CDR3 spans 18 residues. V gave up 0 bases and J gave up 0 bases; unmatched junction bases: 5. CDR3 DNA: TGTGCCAGCAGCGTAGGTGGACAGGGAAGCTCCTATAATTCACCCCTCCACTTT. Residues: CASSVGGQGSSYNSPLHF.

V is TRBV30 and J is TRBJ2-3; 8 bases line up with TRBD2. The V segment lost 4 bases and the J segment 3 bases; nucleotides outside the gene matches: 9. CDR3 size: 15 residues. Germline V gives CDR1 GTSNPN, CDR2 SVGIG (reference sequence). The CDR3 loop is CAWIYGGLDTDTQYF. CDR3 sequence (DNA): TGTGCCTGGATCTACGGGGGACTAGATACAGATACGCAGTATTTT.

The CDR3 DNA reads TGTGCCAGCACACGCGGGGCCGACAGTCAGTACTTC. It encodes CASTRGADSQYF. The V call is TRBV2, the J call TRBJ2-4; D perhaps matches TRBD2 (6 bases). Deletions cut 7 bases from V and 12 bases from J, with 16 bases between. The CDR3 spans 12 residues. Germline CDR1 SNHLY, CDR2 FYNNEI.

The rearrangement uses TRBV30 and TRBJ1-5; D is possibly TRBD1 (5 bases). The CDR3 is made up of 13 amino acids. V was pared by 3 bases and J by 7 bases, with 13 bases between. In germline, CDR1 is GTSNPN, CDR2 SVGIG (reference sequence). Written as DNA, the CDR3 is TGTGCCTGGAGCGATCAGGGAGGACAGCCCCAGCATTTT. Translation gives CAWSDQGGQPQHF.

The rearrangement joins TRBV5-8 to TRBJ2-5, with unresolved D. The DNA end lines up better with TRBJ2-7; the J call may be wrong. This CDR3 region has 12 residues. Germline V gene lookup returns CDR1 SGHTS and CDR2 YDEGEE. CDR3 in DNA: TGTGCCAGCAGCTTGAGCCCTTACGAGCAGTACTTC. This translates into CASSLSPYEQYF.

The rearrangement uses TRBV6-6 and TRBJ1-1, with D unresolved. V was clipped by 6 bases and J by 4 bases, with 9 bases between them. Germline V CDR1 and CDR2: MNHNY, SVGAGI (reference sequence). This CDR3 is 12 amino acids long. As DNA, the CDR3 is TGTGCCAGCAGCTCTACCTTCACTGAAGCTTTCTTT. Its translation: CASSSTFTEAFF.

The chain employs TRBV5-4 and TRBJ2-7, with a possible D match to TRBD1 (6 bases). CDR1 and CDR2 (germline): SGHNT, YYREEE (reference sequence). This CDR3 has 13 residues. The V gene lost 4 bases and the J gene lost 1 base, with 9 bases spanning the gap. As DNA, the CDR3 is TGTGCCAGCAGCCCGACAGGTTCCTACGAGCAGTACTTC. Protein sequence: CASSPTGSYEQYF. The whole variable domain, filled in from reference TRBV5-4 and TRBJ2-7, reads ETGVTQSPTHLIKTRGQQVTLRCSSQSGHNTVSWYQQALGQGPQFIFQYYREEENGRGNFPPRFSGLQFPNYSSELNVNALELDDSALYLCASSPTGSYEQYFGPGTRLTVT.

The chain employs TRBV10-2 and TRBJ2-7; the D gene is possibly TRBD1 (6 bases). This CDR3 has 12 amino acids. The ends were cut back, 6 bases at V and 3 bases at J, with 9 bases in the middle. Germline V CDR1 and CDR2: WSHSY, SAAADI. This CDR3 is CASRGQSYEQYF. The CDR3 DNA follows: TGCGCCAGCAGAGGACAGAGCTACGAGCAGTACTTC.